Each of the 13 T cell receptor beta chains below was sequenced from the same sample in a study of blood T cells in healthy people across ages. Combining a sample-barcoded 5' primer with a J-beta primer mix, a second PCR ran for roughly 6 to 12 cycles. TCRdb ran MiXCR on the 5' RACE reads and lists one entry per CDR3 protein. The sample lists around 940,000 distinct CDR3 sequences; just over 50% were seen once. Source material: blood. These receptor sequences come from a woman aged 55-69 years in good health.

This chain joins TRBV20-1 and TRBJ2-7; TRBD2 aligns across 13 bases. This CDR3 comprises 14 residues. The V gene end was trimmed by 5 bases and the J gene end by 6 bases; junction bases not matched to a gene: 7. In germline, CDR1 is DFQATT, CDR2 SNEGSKA (reference sequence). CDR3 coding DNA: TGCAGTGCTCTCACGGGACTAGCGGGATCCGAGCAGTACTTC. Its translation is CSALTGLAGSEQYF.

V and J are TRBV20-1 and TRBJ2-1, with 8 bases aligning to TRBD1. The V gene end was trimmed by 0 bases and the J gene end by 3 bases; junction bases not matched to a gene: 16. The germline CDR1 and CDR2 sequences are DFQATT and SNEGSKA (reference sequence). The CDR3 has 19 amino acids. CDR3 DNA: TGCAGTGCTAGAGATCCAGGGGGCGTGTTAGCGGCAGGCTACAATGAGCAGTTCTTC. Translated: CSARDPGGVLAAGYNEQFF.

This clonotype has a count of ten or more. The V gene is TRBV2, the J gene TRBJ2-7; weak D call: TRBD1 (6 bases). Deletions cut 6 bases from V and 4 bases from J, with 16 bases between. Germline values: CDR1 SNHLY, CDR2 FYNNEI. CDR3 size: 14 residues. CDR3 amino acids: CASRAGTPPYEQYF. CDR3 coding DNA: TGTGCCAGCAGAGCCGGGACACCGCCTTACGAGCAGTACTTC.

The chain couples TRBV12-3 or TRBV12-4 to TRBJ2-5; D might be TRBD2 (10 bases). This CDR3 region has 23 residues. Deletions cut 2 bases from V and 1 base from J, with 35 bases between. The CDR3 loop reads CASSLRLGGDREKLAGPQETQYF. In nucleotides, the CDR3 is TGTGCCAGCAGTTTAAGACTGGGGGGGGACAGGGAGAAACTAGCGGGACCCCAAGAGACCCAGTACTTC.

As DNA, the CDR3 is TGTGCCATCAGTGATCGGCAAGCCTACGAGCAGTACTTC. Amino acid sequence: CAISDRQAYEQYF. The rearrangement uses TRBV10-3 and TRBJ2-7; D unclear. The CDR3 loop spans 13 amino acids. Trimming stripped 3 bases from V and 2 bases from J, with 8 bases between. Germline CDR1 reads ENHRY; CDR2 reads SYGVKD.

This clonotype was observed at least ten times. The rearrangement joins TRBV7-9 to TRBJ2-7; D call uncertain. The CDR3 spans 15 residues. CDR1 and CDR2 from the germline V gene are SEHNR and FQNEAQ (reference sequence). The ends were cut back, 5 bases at V and 0 bases at J, with 14 bases in the middle. The CDR3, as DNA: TGTGCCAGCAGCCTCGAGAACGGAGACTCCTACGAGCAGTACTTC. It encodes CASSLENGDSYEQYF.

The gene calls are TRBV3-1 and TRBJ2-5, with 9 bases aligning to TRBD2. The germline V gene has CDR1 LGHDT and CDR2 YNNKEL (reference sequence). The CDR3 extends over 19 amino acids. With V trimmed by 6 bases and J by 5 bases, 22 bases remained unmatched. This chain's CDR3 is CASSMDSPRGGRDKETQYF. CDR3 DNA sequence: TGTGCCAGCAGTATGGACAGCCCTCGGGGCGGGAGGGATAAGGAGACCCAGTACTTC.

This clonotype has a handful of counts. This sequence joins TRBV10-2 and TRBJ2-5, with 8 positions matching TRBD1. The CDR3 extends over 16 amino acids. The germline V gene has CDR1 WSHSY and CDR2 SAAADI. V trimming: 5 bases; J trimming: 5 bases; junction bases outside the gene matches: 13. The CDR3 here is CASSRVPGQGEETQYF. In nucleotides, the CDR3 is TGCGCCAGCAGTCGAGTTCCCGGACAGGGCGAGGAGACCCAGTACTTC.

This sequence joins TRBV5-1 and TRBJ2-3; 10 nucleotides agree with TRBD1. CDR3 length equals 15 residues. In germline, CDR1 is SGHRS, CDR2 YFSETQ. The ends lost 5 bases at V and 4 bases at J; junction bases unmatched: 7. This chain's CDR3 is CASRQDRGRSDTQYF. The CDR3 DNA sequence: TGCGCCAGCAGACAAGACAGGGGGCGATCAGATACGCAGTATTTT.

CDR3 sequence: CSASGGSSYNEQFF. CDR3 DNA: TGCAGCGCTAGCGGGGGAAGCTCCTACAATGAGCAGTTCTTC. This rearrangement joins TRBV29-1 to TRBJ2-1; 10 nucleotides match TRBD2. The CDR3 totals 14 residues. The junction had 3 bases not matched to a gene; V was cut back by 7 bases and J by 0 bases. Germline CDR1 and CDR2: SQVTM and ANQGSEA.

This sequence joins TRBV11-1 and TRBJ2-1, with D possibly matching TRBD1 (5 bases). The V gene's germline CDR1 is SGHAT and CDR2 FQDESV (reference sequence). The CDR3 loop spans 12 amino acids. Trimming cost V 5 bases and J 7 bases, with 9 bases left between them. The CDR3 DNA is TGTGCCAGCAGCACCCGACAGAATGAGCAGTTCTTC. Its protein product is CASSTRQNEQFF.

This chain uses TRBV12-3 or TRBV12-4 with TRBJ2-7, with D unresolved. This CDR3 is built from 14 residues. Trimming stripped 2 bases from V and 3 bases from J, with 11 bases between. CDR3 loop: CASSLRSTGYEQYF. The DNA of the CDR3 is TGTGCCAGCAGTTTAAGGTCCACGGGCTACGAGCAGTACTTC.

This chain links TRBV18 with TRBJ2-7, with D unresolved. The closer fit of TRBJ2-5 to the DNA end suggests the J call may be wrong. CDR3 length equals 12 residues. Germline assignment: CDR1 KGHSH and CDR2 LQKENI. The CDR3 sequence: CASSPQEETQYF. The CDR3 DNA sequence: TGTGCCAGCTCACCCCAGGAGGAGACCCAGTACTTC.